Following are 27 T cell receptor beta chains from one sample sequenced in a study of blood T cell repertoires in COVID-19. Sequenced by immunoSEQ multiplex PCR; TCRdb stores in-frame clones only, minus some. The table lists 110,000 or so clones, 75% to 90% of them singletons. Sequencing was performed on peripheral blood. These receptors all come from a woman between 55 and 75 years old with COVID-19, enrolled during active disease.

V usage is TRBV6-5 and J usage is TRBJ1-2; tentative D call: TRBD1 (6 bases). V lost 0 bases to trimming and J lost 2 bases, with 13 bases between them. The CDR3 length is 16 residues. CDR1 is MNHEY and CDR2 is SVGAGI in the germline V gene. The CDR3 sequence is CASSYSRGDENYGYTF. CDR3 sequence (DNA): TGTGCCAGCAGTTACTCCAGGGGAGATGAGAACTATGGCTACACCTTC.

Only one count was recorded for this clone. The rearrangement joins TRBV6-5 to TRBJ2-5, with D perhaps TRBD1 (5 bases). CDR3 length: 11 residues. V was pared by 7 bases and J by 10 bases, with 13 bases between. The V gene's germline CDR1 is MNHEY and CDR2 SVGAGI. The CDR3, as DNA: TGTGCCAGCAAGACGGCAGGGATCCAGTACTTC. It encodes CASKTAGIQYF.

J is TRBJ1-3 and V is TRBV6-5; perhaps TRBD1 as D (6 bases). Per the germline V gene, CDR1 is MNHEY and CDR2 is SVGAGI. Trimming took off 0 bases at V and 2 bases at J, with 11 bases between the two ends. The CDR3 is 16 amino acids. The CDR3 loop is CASSYSGAGPGNTIYF. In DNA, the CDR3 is TGTGCCAGCAGTTACTCGGGGGCCGGACCTGGAAACACCATATATTTT.

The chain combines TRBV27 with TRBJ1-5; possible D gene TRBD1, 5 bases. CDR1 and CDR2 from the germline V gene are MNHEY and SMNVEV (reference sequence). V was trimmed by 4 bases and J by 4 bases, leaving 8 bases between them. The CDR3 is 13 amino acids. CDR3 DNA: TGTGCCAGCAGTTACGGGGGGAATCAGCCCCAGCATTTT. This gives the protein CASSYGGNQPQHF.

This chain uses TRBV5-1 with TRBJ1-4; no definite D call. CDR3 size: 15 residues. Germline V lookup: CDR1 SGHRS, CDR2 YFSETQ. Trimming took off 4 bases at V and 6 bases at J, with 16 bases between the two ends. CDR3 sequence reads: CASSRSGKDDEKLFF. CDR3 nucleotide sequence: TGCGCCAGCAGCCGATCCGGGAAAGACGATGAAAAACTGTTTTTT.

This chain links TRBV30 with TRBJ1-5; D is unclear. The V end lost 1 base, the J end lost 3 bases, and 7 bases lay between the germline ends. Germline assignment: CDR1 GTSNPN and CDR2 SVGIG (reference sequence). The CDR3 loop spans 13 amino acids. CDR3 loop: CAWSAEYNQPQHF. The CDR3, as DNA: TGTGCCTGGAGTGCTGAGTACAATCAGCCCCAGCATTTT.

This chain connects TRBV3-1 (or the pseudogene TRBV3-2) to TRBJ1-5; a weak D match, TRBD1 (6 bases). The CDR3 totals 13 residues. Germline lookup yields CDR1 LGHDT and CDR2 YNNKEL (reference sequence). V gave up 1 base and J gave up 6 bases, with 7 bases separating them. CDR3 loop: CASSQARGQPQHF. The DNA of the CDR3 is TGTGCCAGCAGCCAAGCCAGGGGTCAGCCCCAGCATTTT.

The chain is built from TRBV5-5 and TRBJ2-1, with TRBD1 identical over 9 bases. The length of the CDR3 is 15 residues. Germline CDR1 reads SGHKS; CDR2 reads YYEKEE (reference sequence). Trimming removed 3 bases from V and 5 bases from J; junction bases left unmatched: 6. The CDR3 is CASSSGTGIDNEQFF. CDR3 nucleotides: TGTGCCAGCAGCTCGGGGACAGGGATCGACAATGAGCAGTTCTTC. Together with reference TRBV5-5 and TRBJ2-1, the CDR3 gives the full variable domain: DAGVTQSPTHLIKTRGQQVTLRCSPISGHKSVSWYQQVLGQGPQFIFQYYEKEERGRGNFPDRFSARQFPNYSSELNVNALLLGDSALYLCASSSGTGIDNEQFFGPGTRLTVL.

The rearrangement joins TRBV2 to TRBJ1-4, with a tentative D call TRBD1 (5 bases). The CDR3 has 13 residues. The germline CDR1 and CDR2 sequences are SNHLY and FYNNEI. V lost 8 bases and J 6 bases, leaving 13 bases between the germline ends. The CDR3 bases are TGTGCCAGCCTGGGGGGGGAATATGAAAAACTGTTTTTT. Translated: CASLGGEYEKLFF.

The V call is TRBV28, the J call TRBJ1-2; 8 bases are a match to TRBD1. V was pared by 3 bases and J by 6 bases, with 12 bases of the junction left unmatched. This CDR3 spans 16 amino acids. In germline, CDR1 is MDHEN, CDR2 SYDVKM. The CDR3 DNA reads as TGTGCCAGCAGTTTTCCTCCAAGGACAGGGTTTGATGGCTACACCTTC. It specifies CASSFPPRTGFDGYTF.

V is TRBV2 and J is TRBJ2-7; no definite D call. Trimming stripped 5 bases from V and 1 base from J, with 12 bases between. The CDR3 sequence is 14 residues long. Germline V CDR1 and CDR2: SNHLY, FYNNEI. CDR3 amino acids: CASSQTAGSYEQYF. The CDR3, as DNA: TGTGCCAGCAGTCAAACGGCAGGTTCCTACGAGCAGTACTTC.

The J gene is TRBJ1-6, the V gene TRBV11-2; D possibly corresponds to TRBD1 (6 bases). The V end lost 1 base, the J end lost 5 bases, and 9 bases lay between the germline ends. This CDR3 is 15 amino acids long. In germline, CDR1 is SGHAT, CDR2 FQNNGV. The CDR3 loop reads CASSLGQGNNSPLHF. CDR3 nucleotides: TGTGCCAGCAGCTTAGGTCAGGGGAATAATTCACCCCTCCACTTT.

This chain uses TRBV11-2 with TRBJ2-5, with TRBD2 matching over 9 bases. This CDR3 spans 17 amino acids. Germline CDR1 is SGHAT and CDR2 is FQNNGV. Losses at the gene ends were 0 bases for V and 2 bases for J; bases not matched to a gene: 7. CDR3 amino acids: CASSLELAGIPQETQYF. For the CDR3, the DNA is TGTGCCAGCAGCTTAGAGCTAGCGGGGATACCGCAAGAGACCCAGTACTTC.

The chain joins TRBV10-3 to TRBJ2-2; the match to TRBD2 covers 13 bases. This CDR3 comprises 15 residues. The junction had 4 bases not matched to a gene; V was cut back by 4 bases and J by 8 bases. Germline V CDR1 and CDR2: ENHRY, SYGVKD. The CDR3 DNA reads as TGTGCCATCAGTGCTGGGACTAGCGGGGAAGGGGAGCTGTTTTTT. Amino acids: CAISAGTSGEGELFF.

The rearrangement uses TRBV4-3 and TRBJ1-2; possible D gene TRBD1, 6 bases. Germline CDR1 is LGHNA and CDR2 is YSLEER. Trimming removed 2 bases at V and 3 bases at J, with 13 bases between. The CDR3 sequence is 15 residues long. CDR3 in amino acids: CASSQNRAPYYGYTF. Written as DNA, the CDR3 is TGCGCCAGCAGCCAAAACAGGGCCCCTTACTATGGCTACACCTTC.

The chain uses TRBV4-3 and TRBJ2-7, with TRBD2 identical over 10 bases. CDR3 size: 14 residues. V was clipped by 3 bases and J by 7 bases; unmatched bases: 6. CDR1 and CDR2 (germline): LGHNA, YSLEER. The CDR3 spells CASSQLAGAREQYF. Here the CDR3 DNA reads TGCGCCAGCAGCCAGCTAGCGGGGGCTCGGGAGCAGTACTTC.

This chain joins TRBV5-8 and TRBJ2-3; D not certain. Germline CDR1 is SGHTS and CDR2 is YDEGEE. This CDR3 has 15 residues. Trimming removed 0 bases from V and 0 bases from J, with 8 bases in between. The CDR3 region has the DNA TGTGCCAGCAGCTTGGGCCACGGTAGCACAGATACGCAGTATTTT. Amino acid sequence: CASSLGHGSTDTQYF.

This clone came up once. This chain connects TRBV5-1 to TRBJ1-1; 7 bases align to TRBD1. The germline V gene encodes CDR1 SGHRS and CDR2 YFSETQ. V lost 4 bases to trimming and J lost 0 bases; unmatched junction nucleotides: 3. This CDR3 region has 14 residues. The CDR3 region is CASSVQGVNTEAFF. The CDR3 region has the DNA TGCGCCAGCAGCGTTCAGGGGGTGAACACTGAAGCTTTCTTT.

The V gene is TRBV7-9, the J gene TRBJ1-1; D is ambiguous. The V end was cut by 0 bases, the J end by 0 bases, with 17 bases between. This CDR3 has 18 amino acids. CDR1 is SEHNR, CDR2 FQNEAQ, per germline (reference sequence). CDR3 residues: CASSLAPITPLMNTEAFF. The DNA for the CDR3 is TGTGCCAGCAGCTTAGCCCCCATCACACCGCTGATGAACACTGAAGCTTTCTTT.

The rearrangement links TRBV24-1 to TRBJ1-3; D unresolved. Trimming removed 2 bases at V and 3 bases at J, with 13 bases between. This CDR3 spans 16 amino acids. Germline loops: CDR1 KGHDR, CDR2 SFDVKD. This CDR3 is CATSDSSVTGGNTIYF. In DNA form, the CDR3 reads TGTGCCACCAGTGATTCCTCAGTGACTGGTGGAAACACCATATATTTT.

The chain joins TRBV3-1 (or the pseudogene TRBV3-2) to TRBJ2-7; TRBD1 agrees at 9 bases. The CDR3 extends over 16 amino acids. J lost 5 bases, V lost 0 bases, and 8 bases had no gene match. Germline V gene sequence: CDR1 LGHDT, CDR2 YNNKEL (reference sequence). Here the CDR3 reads CASSQDKMGQGDEQYF. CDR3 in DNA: TGTGCCAGCAGCCAAGATAAGATGGGACAGGGAGACGAGCAGTACTTC.

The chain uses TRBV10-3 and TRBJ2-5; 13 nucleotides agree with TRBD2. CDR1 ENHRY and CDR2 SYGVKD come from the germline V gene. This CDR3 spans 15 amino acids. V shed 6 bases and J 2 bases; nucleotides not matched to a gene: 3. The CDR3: CAISPTSGRQETQYF. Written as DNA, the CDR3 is TGTGCCATCAGCCCGACTAGCGGGAGGCAAGAGACCCAGTACTTC.

The CDR3 nucleotides are TGCGCCAGCAGCTTGATTACTAGCGGGGTAATTGGTGAGCAGTTCTTC. Translation: CASSLITSGVIGEQFF. This chain connects TRBV5-1 to TRBJ2-1, with 10 bases identical to TRBD2. V dropped 1 base and J dropped 9; count of bases not matched to a gene: 10. The CDR3 is 16 residues long. Looked up from germline, CDR1 is SGHRS and CDR2 is YFSETQ.

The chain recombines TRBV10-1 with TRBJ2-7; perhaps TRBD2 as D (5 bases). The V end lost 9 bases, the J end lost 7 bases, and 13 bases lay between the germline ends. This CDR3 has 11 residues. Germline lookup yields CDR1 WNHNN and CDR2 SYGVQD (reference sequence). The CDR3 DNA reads TGCGCCAGGAGGACTGGTTGGGAGCAGTACTTC. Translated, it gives CARRTGWEQYF.

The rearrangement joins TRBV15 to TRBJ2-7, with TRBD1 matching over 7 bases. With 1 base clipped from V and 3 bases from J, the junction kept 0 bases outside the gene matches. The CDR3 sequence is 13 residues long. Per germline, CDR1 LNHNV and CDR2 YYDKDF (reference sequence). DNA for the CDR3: TGTGCCACCAGCAGAGGGGACAGCTACGAGCAGTACTTC. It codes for CATSRGDSYEQYF. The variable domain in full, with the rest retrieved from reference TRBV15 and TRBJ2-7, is DAMVIQNPRYQVTQFGKPVTLSCSQTLNHNVMYWYQQKSSQAPKLLFHYYDKDFNNEADTPDNFQSRRPNTSFCFLDIRSPGLGDTAMYLCATSRGDSYEQYFGPGTRLTVT.

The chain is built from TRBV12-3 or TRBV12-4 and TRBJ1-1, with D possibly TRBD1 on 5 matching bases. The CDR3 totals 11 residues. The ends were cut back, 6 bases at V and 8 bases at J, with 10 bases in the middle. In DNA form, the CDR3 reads TGTGCCAGCAGCCTTGGACAAGAAGCTTTCTTT. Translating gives CASSLGQEAFF.

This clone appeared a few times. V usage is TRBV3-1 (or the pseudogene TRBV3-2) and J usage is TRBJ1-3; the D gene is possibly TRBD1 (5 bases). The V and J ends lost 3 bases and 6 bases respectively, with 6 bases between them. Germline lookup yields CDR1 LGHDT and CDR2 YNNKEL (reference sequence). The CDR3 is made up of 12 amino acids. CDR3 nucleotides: TGTGCCAGCAGCCACAGGGAAAACACCATATATTTT. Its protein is CASSHRENTIYF.